This TCR beta chain derives from a study of OX40 agonist ivuxolimab in advanced cancers. Across the study: Patients received ivuxolimab, an intravenous treatment, every 2 weeks at 0.01 to 10 mg/kg. Partial response was recorded in three patients: one hepatocellular carcinoma and two cutaneous melanoma cases.

About this clone itself: What it binds is unknown.

Findings and limits, study-wide: At 0.1 to 3.0 mg/kg and by week 6, clonal expansion occurred in CD4+ and CD8+ blood T cells. Averaged across samples, CD8+ T cells carried more expanded clones than CD4+ did.

Assay: immunoSEQ multiplex PCR; the TCRdb copy retains only in-frame clones and omits some. Of 45,000 to 50,000 clones listed, approximately 90% are singletons. This specimen consisted of CD4+ or CD8+ T cells sorted from blood, obtained in a trial of the OX40 agonist ivuxolimab. The receptor was derived from an adult with an advanced solid tumor such as melanoma, head and neck, liver or kidney cancer.

CDR3 sequence reads: CASSLSDYNEQFF. The CDR3 bases are TGCGCCAGCAGCTTAAGCGACTACAATGAGCAGTTCTTC. The chain uses TRBV5-1 and TRBJ2-1; D uncertain. V lost 2 bases and J 3 bases, leaving 6 bases between the germline ends. The length of the CDR3 is 13 residues. The germline V gene has CDR1 SGHRS and CDR2 YFSETQ.